The clone carrying this TCR beta chain has just a few counts. Its cognate antigen is unknown. These data are taken from a study of identical twins. General study findings and limits: It was possible that invariant MAIT and iNKT cells partly confounded the zero-insertion analyses. Cord blood's abundant beta clonotypes had fewer insertions, unlike memory repertoires. Models, which agreed with sharing between unrelated individuals, nonetheless underestimated the out-of-frame TCR alpha sharing seen in monozygotic twins.

A universal primer site was added by template switching, and unique molecular identifiers were carried by the cDNA. TCRdb passed the 5' RACE reads through MiXCR, listing each CDR3 protein once. Of 450,000 to 650,000 distinct CDR3 sequences in the sample, around 9.6% are singletons; the top ten hold around 3%. The same specimen was also included in a second study, on yellow fever vaccine responses in identical twins.

The sequence was collected from a young woman in good health. Source material: PBMCs.

The CDR3 protein is CASSIKDRGNPYTF. CDR3 nucleotide sequence: TGTGCCAGCAGTATCAAAGACAGGGGCAACCCCTACACCTTC. The rearrangement links TRBV12-3 or TRBV12-4 to TRBJ1-2, with 8 bases that match TRBD1. V shed 5 bases, J shed 10 bases, and the junction held 12 bases outside the gene matches. The CDR3 covers 14 residues.